The 4 T cell receptor beta chains below were found in one sample sequenced in a study of cytomegalovirus exposure and HLA in healthy donors. The primer mix had 60 Vbeta and 13 Jbeta primers. Assay used: immunoSEQ multiplex PCR; TCRdb lists only in-frame clones, some missing. This sample has about 100,000 clones; 60% to 75% occur once, and the top ten carry approximately 2%. Sequencing used PBMCs. Receptors were obtained from a woman between 40 and 55 years old in good health and CMV-seronegative.

The chain combines TRBV7-9 with TRBJ1-4; the match to TRBD1 covers 8 bases. The germline V gene has CDR1 SEHNR and CDR2 FQNEAQ (reference sequence). The CDR3 loop spans 14 amino acids. Germline trimming cut 3 bases from V and 7 bases from J; bases unmatched to any gene: 4. The CDR3 is CASSFGQGAEKLFF. As DNA, the CDR3 is TGTGCCAGCAGCTTCGGACAGGGAGCTGAAAAACTGTTTTTT.

This chain connects TRBV30 to TRBJ2-1; the D gene is possibly TRBD2 (5 bases). With 0 bases removed from V and 4 bases from J, the gap between germline ends came to 7 bases. Germline assignment: CDR1 GTSNPN and CDR2 SVGIG (reference sequence). The CDR3 contains 13 residues. The CDR3 region has the DNA TGTGCCTGGAGTGTAGGAGGTTACAATGAGCAGTTCTTC. Translated: CAWSVGGYNEQFF.

V and J are TRBV27 and TRBJ1-2, with a weak D call TRBD1 (5 bases). Per germline, CDR1 MNHEY and CDR2 SMNVEV (reference sequence). V lost 2 bases and J 7 bases, leaving 8 bases between the germline ends. The CDR3 is made up of 12 amino acids. The CDR3: CASSLQGSGYTF. The DNA for the CDR3 is TGTGCCAGCAGTTTACAGGGCTCTGGCTACACCTTC.

CDR3 sequence: CASGFTLAGAHNNEQFF. CDR3 DNA: TGTGCTAGTGGTTTCACACTGGCAGGGGCGCACAACAATGAGCAGTTCTTC. The V and J genes are TRBV12-5 and TRBJ2-1, with D possibly TRBD1 on 6 matching bases. There are 17 residues in the CDR3. Trimming shortened V by 3 bases and J by 5 bases, and 20 bases separated the two germline ends. CDR1 and CDR2 from the germline V gene are LGHNT and FRNRAP.